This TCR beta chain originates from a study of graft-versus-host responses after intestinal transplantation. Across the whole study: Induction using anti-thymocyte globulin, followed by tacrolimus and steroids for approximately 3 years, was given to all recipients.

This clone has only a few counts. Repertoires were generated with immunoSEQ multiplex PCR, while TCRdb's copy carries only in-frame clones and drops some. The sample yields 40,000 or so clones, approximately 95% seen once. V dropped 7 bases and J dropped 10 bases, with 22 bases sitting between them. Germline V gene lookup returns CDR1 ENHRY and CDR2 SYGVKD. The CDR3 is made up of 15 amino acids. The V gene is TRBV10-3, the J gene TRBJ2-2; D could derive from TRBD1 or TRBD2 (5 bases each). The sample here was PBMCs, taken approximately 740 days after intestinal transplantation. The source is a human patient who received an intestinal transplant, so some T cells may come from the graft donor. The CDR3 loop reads CAINRDGNYLEELFF. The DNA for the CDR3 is TGTGCCATCAATAGGGACGGGAACTACCTGGAGGAGCTGTTTTTT.